What follows are 9 T cell receptor beta chains derived from one specimen sequenced in a study of T cells in Graves' hyperthyroidism and ophthalmopathy. Researchers amplified the TCR beta CDR3 regions from RNA transcripts. The HTBI primer set drove a first-round RT-PCR of the TCR CDR3. TCRdb called the multiplex PCR reads again in MiXCR, with one record for every CDR3 protein. The table includes around 560,000 distinct CDR3 sequences, 16% detected once. The sequenced sample was blood. These receptors originate from a woman aged 18-29 years with Graves' hyperthyroidism.

Many counts were recorded for this clonotype. V gene TRBV3-1 combines with J gene TRBJ1-1; no reliable D call. Deletions cut 2 bases from V and 10 bases from J, with 14 bases between. Per the germline V gene, CDR1 is LGHDT and CDR2 is YNNKEL (reference sequence). CDR3 size: 13 residues. CDR3 coding DNA: TGTGCCAGCAGCCAACGTAGGGCTAGGATAGCTTTCTTT. Its translation is CASSQRRARIAFF. Full variable domain (remainder filled in from reference TRBV3-1 and TRBJ1-1): DTAVSQTPKYLVTQMGNDKSIKCEQNLGHDTMYWYKQDSKKFLKIMFSYNNKELIINETVPNRFSPKSPDKAHLNLHINSLELGDSAVYFCASSQRRARIAFFGQGTRLTVV.

A word on this clonotype: One base away lies a much larger clone, so this may be a sequencing read error. J is TRBJ1-1 and V is TRBV15, with D possibly matching TRBD1 (5 bases). CDR1 LNHNV and CDR2 YYDKDF come from the germline V gene (reference sequence). This CDR3 is built from 15 residues. The CDR3: CATSKTGFMNTEALF. Written as DNA, the CDR3 is TGTGCCACCAGCAAAACAGGTTTCATGAACACTGAAGCTCTCTTT.

Only a few counts were recorded for this clonotype. This rearrangement joins TRBV24-1 to TRBJ2-6; the D is unclear. The CDR3 has 16 amino acids. The V end lost 2 bases, the J end lost 4 bases, and 11 bases lay between the germline ends. Germline V lookup: CDR1 KGHDR, CDR2 SFDVKD. The CDR3 coding sequence is TGTGCCACCAGTGATTCTTGGGCCTCCGGGGCCAACGTCCTGACTTTC. It specifies CATSDSWASGANVLTF.

This clonotype has a count of ten or more. The V and J genes are TRBV10-3 and TRBJ1-1; possibly TRBD1 for D (6 bases). V shed 4 bases and J shed 7 bases, with 16 bases lying between them. Germline values: CDR1 ENHRY, CDR2 SYGVKD. The CDR3 length is 14 residues. The CDR3 reads CAISGSGQHSEAFF. DNA for the CDR3: TGTGCCATCAGTGGGTCAGGACAGCACAGTGAAGCTTTCTTT.

The chain employs TRBV4-2 and TRBJ2-1; possible D gene TRBD1, 5 bases. The CDR3 contains 15 residues. Trimming removed 1 base at V and 7 bases at J, with 14 bases between. Germline V gene lookup returns CDR1 LGHNA and CDR2 YNFKEQ. The CDR3 nucleotides are TGTGCCAGCAGCCAAGCACTCAGGGATGGGAATGAGCAGTTCTTC. Amino acids: CASSQALRDGNEQFF.

This clonotype was recorded many times. This chain connects TRBV12-3 or TRBV12-4 to TRBJ1-1; 8 nucleotides match TRBD1. Trimming took 4 bases from V and 1 from J; bases not matched to a gene: 2. CDR3 length: 14 amino acids. CDR3 DNA sequence: TGTGCCAGCAGTTGGACAGGGCGGAACACTGAAGCTTTCTTT. Translated: CASSWTGRNTEAFF.

This chain links TRBV6-2 or TRBV6-3 with TRBJ1-1; D possibly corresponds to TRBD1 (5 bases). Germline lookup yields CDR1 MNHEY and CDR2 SVGEGT. Between the trimmed V and J ends, which lost 5 bases and 3 bases, there was a span of 16 bases. This CDR3 contains 15 residues. CDR3 nucleotides: TGTGCCAGCAGTGTGGGGGTCCTAAGAGACACTGAAGCTTTCTTT. Protein product: CASSVGVLRDTEAFF.

The chain is built from TRBV6-2 or TRBV6-3 and TRBJ2-4, with TRBD2 as a possible D gene (5 bases). The germline CDR1 and CDR2 sequences are MNHEY and SVGEGT. V was shortened by 6 bases and J by 5 bases, with 8 bases between the two germline ends. CDR3 length: 12 residues. CDR3 DNA sequence: TGTGCCAGCAGGTCCGGGGAAAACATTCAGTACTTC. Translating gives CASRSGENIQYF.

This clonotype was picked up a small number of times. The J gene is TRBJ1-4, the V gene TRBV7-9, with TRBD1 as a possible D gene (6 bases). The ends were cut back, 4 bases at V and 8 bases at J, with 14 bases in the middle. The CDR3 is made up of 14 amino acids. Germline V lookup: CDR1 SEHNR, CDR2 FQNEAQ (reference sequence). CDR3 nucleotides: TGTGCCAGCAGCTCAACGCGGGGGACAGAAAAACTGTTTTTT. Translating it yields CASSSTRGTEKLFF.